The entry below gives a single T cell receptor (beta chain) sequence along with its context. Antigen specificity is unknown. The junction does not match germline at one end; this may be a read error. These data come from a study of tumor and adjacent non-tumor tissue in lung cancer. On the study more broadly: There were some 12 adenocarcinoma, 2 squamous cell carcinoma and 1 small cell lung cancer cases. Stage I to III disease affected 10 men and about 5 women aged about 30 to 76.

Study-level results: Significantly higher TCR diversity was found in tumor than normal lung.

The CDR3 consists of 15 residues. Germline V gives CDR1 MNHEY, CDR2 SVGEGT. Three rounds of nested PCR, following a modified ARM-PCR protocol, produced the TCRbeta library. TCRdb re-analysed the multiplex PCR reads in MiXCR, keeping a single row per CDR3 protein. The table lists some 80,000 distinct CDR3 sequences, roughly 77% of them singletons. RNA was extracted from bulk tissue without any cell sorting. Distant lung tissue was collected more than 3 cm away from the tumor edge. Newly diagnosed lung cancer patients had thoracic surgery in China, August–late 2014, without prior chemotherapy. This chain uses TRBV6-2 or TRBV6-3 with TRBJ2-5; D assignment may be TRBD1 or TRBD2 (5 bases each). The sample consisted of distant non-tumor lung tissue. The source is a woman aged 45-65 years with non-small cell lung cancer. CDR3 protein: CASSRSVASGETQYF. The CDR3 region has the DNA TGTGCTAGCAGCCGCTCCGTAGCGTCAGGGGAGACCCAGTACTTC.